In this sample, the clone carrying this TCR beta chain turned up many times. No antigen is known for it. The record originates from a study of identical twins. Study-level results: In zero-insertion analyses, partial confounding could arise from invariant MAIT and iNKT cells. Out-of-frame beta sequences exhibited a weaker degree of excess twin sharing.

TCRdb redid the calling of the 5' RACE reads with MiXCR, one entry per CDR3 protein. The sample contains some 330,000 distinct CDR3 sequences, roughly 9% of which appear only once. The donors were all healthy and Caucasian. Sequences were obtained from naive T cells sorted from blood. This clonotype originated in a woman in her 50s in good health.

The CDR3 sequence: CASRPWGEASGNTIYF. The CDR3 DNA is TGTGCCAGCAGACCTTGGGGGGAAGCCTCTGGAAACACCATATATTTT. This chain connects TRBV12-3 or TRBV12-4 to TRBJ1-3, with D perhaps TRBD1 (5 bases). The CDR3 runs 16 residues. V lost 6 bases and J lost 0, with 15 bases in between.